The 32 T cell receptor beta chains reported below all come from one sample, sequenced in a study of shared clonotypes between healthy human individuals (dated by TCRdb to 2019 to 2021). Libraries came from the immunoSEQ multiplex PCR assay. What TCRdb holds here is the immuneACCESS table cut down to in-frame rearrangements. Part of the clones is not present; checked against another copy, under half of the missing clones reflect an unresolved V gene, and the others are unexplained. This sample comprises around 2.5 million clones, roughly 93% of them detected only once. Roughly 0.36% of the sample is in the top ten clones. Sequencing input: naive CD4+ T cells from PBMCs. The sample's cell subset or site label, in plain terms: CD45RA+ positively selected. The source is a man aged 18 to 35 in good health. Some clones in this sample may be carry-over from other donors' samples.

The chain employs TRBV19 and TRBJ1-5; 7 bases agree with TRBD1. Germline CDR1 LNHDA, CDR2 SQIVND (reference sequence). V dropped 1 base and J dropped 1; count of bases not matched to a gene: 4. CDR3 size: 16 residues. CDR3 sequence (DNA): TGTGCCAGTAGTATAGTAAGGGGGCCGAGCAATCAGCCCCAGCATTTT. Residues: CASSIVRGPSNQPQHF.

V and J are TRBV27 and TRBJ2-1, with 9 bases matching TRBD1. V dropped 5 bases and J dropped 9; count of bases not matched to a gene: 11. The germline V gene encodes CDR1 MNHEY and CDR2 SMNVEV (reference sequence). The CDR3 spans 15 residues. CDR3 coding DNA: TGTGCCAGCAGTCCGACAGGGGGAGTTACATCTGAGCAGTTCTTC. This translates into CASSPTGGVTSEQFF.

The V call is TRBV7-9, the J call TRBJ2-3; D not resolved. Germline lookup yields CDR1 SEHNR and CDR2 FQNEAQ (reference sequence). The CDR3 length is 14 residues. The V end was cut by 6 bases, the J end by 1 base, with 11 bases between. The CDR3 reads CASRPGWGTDTQYF. CDR3 bases: TGTGCCAGCAGACCGGGTTGGGGCACAGATACGCAGTATTTT.

The rearrangement joins TRBV28 to TRBJ1-6, with D unclear. In germline, CDR1 is MDHEN, CDR2 SYDVKM. The length of the CDR3 is 12 residues. Trimming took off 2 bases at V and 10 bases at J, with 6 bases between the two ends. CDR3 sequence reads: CASSLTESPLHF. The CDR3, as DNA: TGTGCCAGCAGTTTAACGGAATCACCCCTCCACTTT.

This chain links TRBV5-5 with TRBJ2-1; possible D gene TRBD2, 5 bases. Trimming took 0 bases from V and 5 from J, leaving 9 bases between them. The CDR3 loop spans 14 amino acids. Germline V gives CDR1 SGHKS, CDR2 YYEKEE (reference sequence). CDR3 nucleotides: TGTGCCAGCAGCTTGGGCGGACTCCACAATGAGCAGTTCTTC. It specifies CASSLGGLHNEQFF.

J is TRBJ2-7 and V is TRBV28, with TRBD2 matching over 9 bases. The CDR3 extends over 15 amino acids. V gave up 4 bases and J gave up 1 base; unmatched junction bases: 5. Germline assignment: CDR1 MDHEN and CDR2 SYDVKM. This CDR3 is CASSSSGVGSYEQYF. CDR3 sequence (DNA): TGTGCCAGCAGTTCTAGCGGGGTTGGATCCTACGAGCAGTACTTC.

The chain couples TRBV15 to TRBJ2-1; 7 nucleotides line up with TRBD2. Germline values: CDR1 LNHNV, CDR2 YYDKDF (reference sequence). After removal of 0 bases from V and 5 bases from J, the junction contained 1 base not matched to a gene. The CDR3 is made up of 14 amino acids. The CDR3 DNA reads TGTGCCACCAGCAGAGATGGGGGGGACAATGAGCAGTTCTTC. Protein sequence: CATSRDGGDNEQFF.

The rearrangement links TRBV19 to TRBJ2-1; D might be TRBD2 (6 bases). The CDR3 totals 15 residues. Germline CDR1 reads LNHDA; CDR2 reads SQIVND (reference sequence). Between the trimmed V and J ends, which lost 0 bases and 4 bases, there was a span of 10 bases. The CDR3 nucleotides are TGTGCCAGTAGTATAGATCAGGAGGGTTACAATGAGCAGTTCTTC. This sequence encodes CASSIDQEGYNEQFF.

V is TRBV27 and J is TRBJ2-3, with D uncertain. CDR1 is MNHEY, CDR2 SMNVEV, per germline (reference sequence). The length of the CDR3 is 17 residues. V was shortened by 0 bases and J by 4 bases, with 17 bases between the two germline ends. The CDR3 is CASSLSGWYRAPDTQYF. The CDR3 DNA reads as TGTGCCAGCAGTTTATCCGGGTGGTATAGGGCGCCAGATACGCAGTATTTT.

This clone was seen a single time. The rearrangement uses TRBV28 and TRBJ2-7; the D is unclear. Trimming stripped 7 bases from V and 6 bases from J, with 16 bases between. This CDR3 is 13 amino acids long. Germline-derived CDR1 and CDR2 are MDHEN and SYDVKM. The CDR3 loop reads CASTSGSSVEQYF. CDR3 in DNA: TGTGCCAGCACCTCAGGCAGTTCGGTCGAGCAGTACTTC. The whole variable domain, filled in from reference TRBV28 and TRBJ2-7, reads DVKVTQSSRYLVKRTGEKVFLECVQDMDHENMFWYRQDPGLGLRLIYFSYDVKMKEKGDIPEGYSVSREKKERFSLILESASTNQTSMYLCASTSGSSVEQYFGPGTRLTVT.

The J gene is TRBJ2-3, the V gene TRBV27, with a weak D call TRBD1 (5 bases). Germline V gives CDR1 MNHEY, CDR2 SMNVEV (reference sequence). The CDR3 loop spans 19 amino acids. V was cut by 6 bases and J by 0 bases, with 25 bases left in between. The CDR3 here is CASSRGGAPSGASTDTQYF. The CDR3 DNA reads TGTGCCAGCAGCCGAGGTGGGGCTCCAAGTGGGGCTAGCACAGATACGCAGTATTTT.

This chain uses TRBV5-4 with TRBJ2-4, with D perhaps being TRBD1 or TRBD2 (6 bases each). The CDR3 extends over 13 amino acids. V was shortened by 4 bases and J by 9 bases, with 14 bases between the two germline ends. The germline V gene encodes CDR1 SGHNT and CDR2 YYREEE (reference sequence). Written as DNA, the CDR3 is TGTGCCAGCAGCCGCGGTAAGGGGGGCATTCAGTACTTC. Protein: CASSRGKGGIQYF.

The rearrangement links TRBV6-6 to TRBJ2-1, with 13 bases matching TRBD2. V was pared by 4 bases and J by 10 bases, with 10 bases of the junction left unmatched. Germline CDR1 is MNHNY and CDR2 is SVGAGI (reference sequence). The CDR3 runs 16 residues. CDR3 nucleotide sequence: TGTGCCAGCAGTTTTGGAACCGGGACTAGCGGGACCGAGCAGTTCTTC. Protein sequence: CASSFGTGTSGTEQFF.

The genes are TRBV28 and TRBJ1-4, with 7 bases identical to TRBD1. Trimming removed 8 bases from V and 3 bases from J; junction bases left unmatched: 9. The CDR3 runs 15 residues. Germline V gene lookup returns CDR1 MDHEN and CDR2 SYDVKM. CDR3 sequence reads: CASAELQGANEKLFF. The CDR3 nucleotides are TGTGCCAGCGCGGAGTTGCAGGGGGCTAATGAAAAACTGTTTTTT.

CDR3 bases: TGCGCCAGCAGCCCCGGCGGGCAGGCACTTTACGAGCAGTACTTC. Protein product: CASSPGGQALYEQYF. This chain connects TRBV5-1 to TRBJ2-7; possibly TRBD2 for D (5 bases). Germline V gene data show CDR1 as SGHRS and CDR2 as YFSETQ. V was clipped by 4 bases and J by 4 bases, with 18 bases between them. CDR3 length equals 15 residues. The whole variable domain, filled in from reference TRBV5-1 and TRBJ2-7, reads KAGVTQTPRYLIKTRGQQVTLSCSPISGHRSVSWYQQTPGQGLQFLFEYFSETQRNKGNFPGRFSGRQFSNSRSEMNVSTLELGDSALYLCASSPGGQALYEQYFGPGTRLTVT.

Points on this clone: At one end the junction does not follow the germline gene, possibly because of a read error. Other DNA variants within this sample encode the same CDR3. The chain couples TRBV19 to TRBJ2-7; 10 bases map to TRBD2. Germline loops: CDR1 LNHDA, CDR2 SQIVND (reference sequence). The CDR3 spans 14 residues. This CDR3 reads CASSIAGGSYEQYF. Here the CDR3 DNA reads TGTGCCAGTAGCATAGCGGGAGGTTCCTACGAGCAGTACTTC.

The genes are TRBV2 and TRBJ2-3; 9 bases match TRBD1. The ends lost 2 bases at V and 3 bases at J; junction bases unmatched: 6. Germline-derived CDR1 and CDR2 are SNHLY and FYNNEI. This CDR3 comprises 16 residues. CDR3 bases: TGTGCCAGCAGTGAAAACAGGGGGCTTGAGACAGATACGCAGTATTTT. This gives the protein CASSENRGLETDTQYF. The full variable domain, completed using reference TRBV2 and TRBJ2-3, is EPEVTQTPSHQVTQMGQEVILRCVPISNHLYFYWYRQILGQKVEFLVSFYNNEISEKSEIFDDQFSVERPDGSNFTLKIRSTKLEDSAMYFCASSENRGLETDTQYFGPGTRLTVL.

The CDR3 DNA is TGTGCCAGTAGTACTGGGACACCTACCAATCAGCCCCAGCATTTT. This translates into CASSTGTPTNQPQHF. The chain joins TRBV19 to TRBJ1-5; possible D gene TRBD1, 6 bases. Germline V CDR1 and CDR2: LNHDA, SQIVND (reference sequence). The CDR3 length is 15 residues. V lost 4 bases and J 3 bases, leaving 13 bases between the germline ends.

Regarding this clone: One end of the junction does not line up with germline, which may come from a read error. The chain recombines TRBV5-8 with TRBJ1-3, with D unclear. From germline, CDR1 is SGHTS and CDR2 YDEGEE. This CDR3 is built from 13 residues. The CDR3: CASSLDGGDTIYF. The CDR3, as DNA: TGTGCCAGCAGCTTGGACGGTGGAGACACCATATATTTT.

As to this clone: Other DNA sequences of this sample code for an identical CDR3. V and J are TRBV7-9 and TRBJ2-7, with 9 positions matching TRBD1. After removal of 5 bases from V and 2 bases from J, the junction contained 4 bases not matched to a gene. CDR1 and CDR2 (germline): SEHNR, FQNEAQ (reference sequence). The CDR3 runs to 14 residues. The DNA for the CDR3 is TGTGCCAGCAGCCTCGGGACAGGGACCTACGAGCAGTACTTC. This gives the protein CASSLGTGTYEQYF.

The V call is TRBV12-5, the J call TRBJ1-2; a possible D gene is TRBD1 (5 bases). CDR1 and CDR2 from the germline V gene are LGHNT and FRNRAP. CDR3 length equals 16 residues. Trimming stripped 4 bases from V and 7 bases from J, with 22 bases between. CDR3 coding DNA: TGTGCTAGTGGTTCCGCAGCGATGGGGCCAATGCGTGGCTACACCTTC. Translating it yields CASGSAAMGPMRGYTF.

The chain recombines TRBV10-3 with TRBJ1-2; TRBD1 aligns across 8 bases. The CDR3 has 16 residues. V gave up 5 bases and J gave up 4 bases; unmatched junction bases: 12. Germline loops: CDR1 ENHRY, CDR2 SYGVKD. In DNA form, the CDR3 reads TGTGCCATCAGTACGACAGGGGCCCCAACCCTCTATGGCTACACCTTC. It is translated as CAISTTGAPTLYGYTF.

The chain couples TRBV28 to TRBJ1-4; D is perhaps TRBD1 (6 bases). The CDR3 runs to 21 residues. V lost 2 bases and J 5 bases, leaving 30 bases between the germline ends. Germline CDR1 reads MDHEN; CDR2 reads SYDVKM. CDR3 DNA sequence: TGTGCCAGCAGTTTAAGTCTATTGGAGTGGGTCCGGGGGCACCAGAATGAAAAACTGTTTTTT. Protein sequence: CASSLSLLEWVRGHQNEKLFF.

The rearrangement uses TRBV30 and TRBJ2-5, with TRBD1 matching over 12 bases. The CDR3 extends over 15 amino acids. Germline V lookup: CDR1 GTSNPN, CDR2 SVGIG (reference sequence). V shed 3 bases and J 5 bases; nucleotides not matched to a gene: 7. CDR3 region: CAWSPGQGAWETQYF. The CDR3 coding sequence is TGTGCCTGGAGCCCGGGACAGGGGGCGTGGGAGACCCAGTACTTC.

V is TRBV11-2 and J is TRBJ2-5, with 8 nucleotides matching TRBD1. Germline lookup yields CDR1 SGHAT and CDR2 FQNNGV. The ends lost 1 base at V and 1 base at J; junction bases unmatched: 8. The CDR3 runs 17 residues. The CDR3 region is CASSLGTLQGGQETQYF. The CDR3, as DNA: TGTGCCAGCAGCTTAGGGACGCTACAGGGGGGCCAAGAGACCCAGTACTTC.

The genes are TRBV7-3 and TRBJ1-2, with 7 bases that match TRBD1. The trim removed 0 bases at V and 2 bases at J, leaving 12 bases unmatched. The length of the CDR3 is 18 residues. Germline CDR1 SGHTA, CDR2 FQGTGA. CDR3: CASSLTGTAGGTNYGYTF. CDR3 DNA: TGTGCCAGCAGCTTAACTGGGACAGCGGGGGGAACCAACTATGGCTACACCTTC.

V gene TRBV6-6 combines with J gene TRBJ2-1, with 8 bases that match TRBD1. Per the germline V gene, CDR1 is MNHNY and CDR2 is SVGAGI (reference sequence). V was pared by 6 bases and J by 9 bases, with 16 bases of the junction left unmatched. This CDR3 spans 16 amino acids. The DNA for the CDR3 is TGTGCCAGCAGCAGGGGGGTGGCAGGGGGCCTGGGTGAGCAGTTCTTC. This sequence encodes CASSRGVAGGLGEQFF.

The V gene is TRBV5-1, the J gene TRBJ1-1; D unclear. CDR3 length equals 14 residues. Germline CDR1 is SGHRS and CDR2 is YFSETQ. V gave up 2 bases and J gave up 1 base, with 9 bases separating them. CDR3 nucleotide sequence: TGCGCCAGCAGCTTAAGCCACCCGAACACTGAAGCTTTCTTT. Its translation: CASSLSHPNTEAFF.

The chain links TRBV2 to TRBJ1-2, with a weak D call TRBD1 (5 bases). The V and J ends lost 7 bases and 4 bases respectively, with 16 bases between them. The CDR3 consists of 14 residues. Germline CDR1 is SNHLY and CDR2 is FYNNEI. This CDR3 reads CASIGTPPPYGYTF. The CDR3 DNA sequence: TGTGCCAGCATCGGGACCCCGCCGCCCTATGGCTACACCTTC.

The rearrangement links TRBV4-1 to TRBJ2-1, with D possibly being TRBD2 (5 bases). V was shortened by 11 bases and J by 5 bases, with 10 bases between the two germline ends. From germline, CDR1 is MGHRA and CDR2 YSYEKL. This CDR3 spans 11 amino acids. CDR3: CASERDNEQFF. Here the CDR3 DNA reads TGCGCCTCGGAGAGGGACAATGAGCAGTTCTTC.

This rearrangement joins TRBV7-9 to TRBJ2-7; D gene unclear. Deletions cut 3 bases from V and 2 bases from J, with 17 bases between. Per the germline V gene, CDR1 is SEHNR and CDR2 is FQNEAQ (reference sequence). CDR3 size: 16 residues. The CDR3 is CASSFALEVRPYEQYF. In DNA, the CDR3 is TGTGCCAGCAGCTTCGCTCTAGAGGTGAGGCCCTACGAGCAGTACTTC. Looking up the rest from reference TRBV7-9 and TRBJ2-7 gives the full variable domain: DTGVSQNPRHKITKRGQNVTFRCDPISEHNRLYWYRQTLGQGPEFLTYFQNEAQLEKSRLLSDRFSAERPKGSFSTLEIQRTEQGDSAMYLCASSFALEVRPYEQYFGPGTRLTVT.

DNA of the CDR3: TGTGCCAGCAGTGACGAGGGGGCTGCGAACACCGGGGAGCTGTTTTTT. This encodes CASSDEGAANTGELFF. V and J are TRBV2 and TRBJ2-2; 7 bases are a match to TRBD1. V dropped 3 bases and J dropped 0; count of bases not matched to a gene: 4. Per the germline V gene, CDR1 is SNHLY and CDR2 is FYNNEI. CDR3 length equals 16 residues. The full variable domain, its missing parts supplied by reference TRBV2 and TRBJ2-2, is EPEVTQTPSHQVTQMGQEVILRCVPISNHLYFYWYRQILGQKVEFLVSFYNNEISEKSEIFDDQFSVERPDGSNFTLKIRSTKLEDSAMYFCASSDEGAANTGELFFGEGSRLTVL.